The 25 T cell receptor beta chains reported below all come from one sample, sequenced in a study of T cells in Graves' hyperthyroidism and ophthalmopathy. Amplification yielded TCR beta CDR3 regions, with RNA transcripts as the source. HTBI primers were employed in a first-round RT-PCR of the TCR CDR3. TCRdb passed the multiplex PCR reads through MiXCR, listing each CDR3 protein once. This sample has approximately 700,000 distinct CDR3 sequences, with just under 45% found just once. Sequenced input: peripheral blood or thyroid tissue (not recorded which). The source of these receptors is an adult man with Graves' disease, either hyperthyroidism or ophthalmopathy (not recorded which).

V usage is TRBV6-5 and J usage is TRBJ2-7; TRBD2 aligns across 7 bases. V shed 7 bases, J shed 6 bases, and the junction held 6 bases outside the gene matches. The CDR3 length is 12 residues. Germline V gene lookup returns CDR1 MNHEY and CDR2 SVGAGI. Here the CDR3 reads CASTPGGGEQYF. The CDR3 nucleotides are TGTGCCAGCACCCCGGGGGGTGGCGAGCAGTACTTC.

This clonotype has ten or more counts. The V gene is TRBV15, the J gene TRBJ2-2; D possibly matches TRBD1 or TRBD2 (5 bases each). This CDR3 is built from 13 residues. V was shortened by 11 bases and J by 2 bases, with 12 bases between the two germline ends. The germline V gene encodes CDR1 LNHNV and CDR2 YYDKDF (reference sequence). The CDR3 is CAASGTNTGELFF. In nucleotides, the CDR3 is TGTGCCGCATCCGGGACCAACACCGGGGAGCTGTTTTTT.

This chain joins TRBV7-9 and TRBJ1-1; D remains unclear. The V and J ends lost 7 bases and 6 bases respectively, with 12 bases between them. Germline V lookup: CDR1 SEHNR, CDR2 FQNEAQ (reference sequence). The CDR3 loop spans 12 amino acids. CDR3 residues: CASNYESPEAFF. CDR3 bases: TGTGCCAGCAACTACGAGAGCCCTGAAGCTTTCTTT.

Turning to this clonotype: A much larger clone differs from this one at a single base, so this may be a read error. This chain connects TRBV29-1 to TRBJ2-7; 9 bases map to TRBD2. Germline-derived CDR1 and CDR2 are SQVTM and ANQGSEA. The CDR3 covers 12 residues. Trimming cost V 6 bases and J 2 bases; bases outside gene matches: 2. CDR3 sequence: CSVTSGTYEQYF. CDR3 nucleotides: TGCAGCGTGACTAGCGGTACCTACGAGCAGTACTTC.

This clonotype was seen ten or more times. The V call is TRBV29-1, the J call TRBJ2-5; D may be TRBD1 (5 bases). Germline-derived CDR1 and CDR2 are SQVTM and ANQGSEA. The CDR3 is made up of 14 amino acids. Deletions cut 6 bases from V and 0 bases from J, with 14 bases between. CDR3 loop: CSVRTQRYQETQYF. Here the CDR3 DNA reads TGCAGCGTGCGGACACAACGGTACCAAGAGACCCAGTACTTC.

This clonotype was found many times. The chain uses TRBV2 and TRBJ1-2; no definite D call. Between the trimmed V and J ends, which lost 2 bases and 4 bases, there was a span of 8 bases. Looked up from germline, CDR1 is SNHLY and CDR2 is FYNNEI. The CDR3 totals 13 residues. The CDR3 spells CASSETQTYGYTF. In nucleotides, the CDR3 is TGTGCCAGCAGTGAAACGCAAACCTATGGCTACACCTTC.

This clonotype has just a few counts. The chain has TRBV2 and TRBJ2-2; 7 positions match TRBD1. This CDR3 has 14 residues. CDR1 and CDR2 (germline): SNHLY, FYNNEI. Trimming at V came to 7 bases and at J to 1 base, leaving 3 bases not matched to a gene. The CDR3 DNA reads as TGTGCCAGCACAGGGGGTCGGAACACCGGGGAGCTGTTTTTT. Translating it yields CASTGGRNTGELFF.

This clonotype has only a few counts. The gene calls are TRBV12-3 or TRBV12-4 and TRBJ2-5; no clear D gene. The CDR3 covers 14 residues. Trimming shortened V by 3 bases and J by 5 bases, and 13 bases separated the two germline ends. The CDR3 nucleotides read TGTGCCAGCAGTTTTGGGCAAGGCGGTGAGACCCAGTACTTC. It is translated as CASSFGQGGETQYF.

This clonotype has just a few counts. This chain links TRBV12-3 or TRBV12-4 with TRBJ1-1, with a tentative D call TRBD1 (5 bases). This CDR3 is built from 15 residues. Trimming pared 1 base from V and 0 bases from J, leaving 9 bases between. This chain's CDR3 is CASSLVGTVNTEAFF. The CDR3 DNA reads TGTGCCAGCAGTTTAGTCGGGACGGTGAACACTGAAGCTTTCTTT.

The table lists this clonotype with many counts. The V and J genes are TRBV24-1 and TRBJ2-5, with D uncertain. Germline CDR1 and CDR2: KGHDR and SFDVKD. V dropped 0 bases and J dropped 5 bases, with 6 bases sitting between them. The CDR3 spans 13 residues. CDR3 nucleotides: TGTGCCACCAGTGATTTGCCGGAGGAGACCCAGTACTTC. Amino acid sequence: CATSDLPEETQYF.

This chain links TRBV6-5 with TRBJ1-1, with D unclear. Germline V lookup: CDR1 MNHEY, CDR2 SVGAGI. Trimming took 7 bases from V and 1 from J, leaving 10 bases between them. CDR3 length: 13 residues. The CDR3 bases are TGTGCCAGCATACAACAGCCGAACACTGAAGCTTTCTTT. Amino acid sequence: CASIQQPNTEAFF.

The chain uses TRBV7-2 and TRBJ1-2; D gene unclear. The CDR3 is 12 amino acids. The V gene lost 6 bases and the J gene lost 12 bases, with 17 bases spanning the gap. Germline assignment: CDR1 SGHTA and CDR2 FQGNSA. The CDR3 spells CASSSGSLLHTF. The CDR3, as DNA: TGTGCCAGCAGTTCTGGATCGTTACTACACACCTTC.

This clonotype was seen a few times. The chain carries TRBV20-1 and TRBJ1-1, with 8 positions matching TRBD1. The J segment lost 6 bases and the V segment lost 6 bases, leaving 12 bases of the junction unmatched. CDR3 length equals 14 residues. From germline, CDR1 is DFQATT and CDR2 SNEGSKA (reference sequence). CDR3 DNA: TGCAGTGCCGTCGTCAGGGGGCTTGGCGCTGAAGCTTTCTTT. Translating it yields CSAVVRGLGAEAFF.

This clonotype was picked up a small number of times. The rearrangement links TRBV2 to TRBJ1-5; 12 bases are a match to TRBD1. Germline loops: CDR1 SNHLY, CDR2 FYNNEI. The junction had 7 bases not matched to a gene; V was cut back by 6 bases and J by 7 bases. CDR3 size: 15 residues. CDR3 in DNA: TGTGCCAGCAGAAGGGACAGGGGGCTAAGGCAGCCCCAGCATTTT. Its protein product is CASRRDRGLRQPQHF.

In this sample, this clonotype turned up once. The J gene is TRBJ1-1, the V gene TRBV24-1; D gene ambiguous. The CDR3 is made up of 13 amino acids. Germline values: CDR1 KGHDR, CDR2 SFDVKD. V was clipped by 4 bases and J by 2 bases, with 7 bases between them. This chain's CDR3 is CATSERENTEAFF. The CDR3 DNA is TGTGCCACCAGTGAGCGGGAAAACACTGAAGCTTTCTTT.

On this clonotype: Germline and junction disagree at one end, which may indicate a read error. The chain couples TRBV7-2 to TRBJ2-6, with D unresolved. CDR3 length equals 13 residues. In germline, CDR1 is SGHTA, CDR2 FQGNSA. The CDR3 bases are TGTGCCAGCAGCCCGGGTCCGCTGAACACTGAAGCTTTC. Its protein product is CASSPGPLNTEAF.

The V gene is TRBV20-1, the J gene TRBJ1-1; 9 bases fit TRBD1. This CDR3 comprises 13 residues. The V gene end was trimmed by 7 bases and the J gene end by 6 bases; junction bases not matched to a gene: 9. Looked up from germline, CDR1 is DFQATT and CDR2 is SNEGSKA (reference sequence). CDR3 protein: CSVGQGKYPEAFF. Here the CDR3 DNA reads TGCAGTGTGGGACAGGGAAAGTACCCTGAAGCTTTCTTT.

The rearrangement joins TRBV12-3 or TRBV12-4 to TRBJ1-4; TRBD1 matches at 9 bases. The CDR3 sequence is 17 residues long. Germline trimming cut 6 bases from V and 4 bases from J; bases unmatched to any gene: 12. Written as DNA, the CDR3 is TGTGCCAGCAGAGGGACAGGGTGGGGAGAGGATAATGAAAAACTGTTTTTT. It yields the protein CASRGTGWGEDNEKLFF.

This sequence joins TRBV29-1 and TRBJ1-6; a weak D match, TRBD1 (5 bases). The germline V gene encodes CDR1 SQVTM and CDR2 ANQGSEA. The length of the CDR3 is 14 residues. Trimming removed 3 bases from V and 7 bases from J, with 13 bases in between. The DNA for the CDR3 is TGCAGCGTTGAGGGGGTAGTCGACAATTCACCCCTCCACTTT. Its translation is CSVEGVVDNSPLHF.

This clonotype has a handful of counts. V and J are TRBV16 and TRBJ1-2; D not certain. The V end was cut by 0 bases, the J end by 7 bases, with 6 bases between. The CDR3 length is 12 residues. The germline CDR1 and CDR2 sequences are KGHSY and FQNENV. The CDR3 coding sequence is TGTGCCAGCAGCCAATCAAGGGCTGGCTACACCTTC. Translated: CASSQSRAGYTF. Looking up the rest from reference TRBV16 and TRBJ1-2 gives the full variable domain: GEEVAQTPKHLVRGEGQKAKLYCAPIKGHSYVFWYQQVLKNEFKFLISFQNENVFDETGMPKERFSAKCLPNSPCSLEIQATKLEDSAVYFCASSQSRAGYTFGSGTRLTVV.

As concerns this clonotype: Given a much more abundant clone one base away, this may be a read error. V gene TRBV12-3 or TRBV12-4 combines with J gene TRBJ1-1; unclear D gene. The length of the CDR3 is 12 residues. In DNA, the CDR3 is TGTGCCAGCAGTGGCATAGGCTCTGAAACTTTCTTT. Protein product: CASSGIGSETFF.

This clonotype was seen a handful of times. The chain has TRBV7-3 and TRBJ2-2; D is ambiguous. Trimming took 8 bases from V and 3 from J, leaving 13 bases between them. The CDR3 runs 14 residues. Germline loops: CDR1 SGHTA, CDR2 FQGTGA. The CDR3 spells CASGIVGDTGELFF. The CDR3 DNA sequence: TGTGCCAGCGGGATAGTCGGCGACACCGGGGAGCTGTTTTTT.

This chain joins TRBV29-1 and TRBJ2-2; 8 bases align to TRBD1. Germline V gives CDR1 SQVTM, CDR2 ANQGSEA. The CDR3 extends over 13 amino acids. After removal of 7 bases from V and 7 bases from J, the junction contained 8 bases not matched to a gene. The CDR3 coding sequence is TGCAGCGCCCGAGACAGGGGTGTCGGGGAGCTGTTTTTT. It encodes CSARDRGVGELFF.

The chain uses TRBV12-3 or TRBV12-4 and TRBJ1-5; D remains ambiguous. The V and J ends lost 1 base and 12 bases respectively, with 13 bases between them. The CDR3 contains 13 residues. The CDR3 DNA is TGTGCCAGCAGTTTAGGTAAGGTGGATGTCCAGCATTTT. It is translated as CASSLGKVDVQHF.

The J gene is TRBJ1-6, the V gene TRBV6-5, with D maybe TRBD1 (6 bases). Looked up from germline, CDR1 is MNHEY and CDR2 is SVGAGI. This CDR3 comprises 14 residues. CDR3 sequence: CASGPRQVNSPLHF. In nucleotides, the CDR3 is TGTGCAAGCGGGCCCAGACAGGTTAATTCACCCCTCCACTTT.